This TCR beta chain came from a study of T-cell reconstitution after alpha-beta-depleted transplantation in children. Regarding the study as a whole: From newly produced T cells came most of the T-cell counts and diversity one year after transplant. Some patients owed their high day-60 TCRbeta diversity to surviving recipient T cells and thymic progenitors. Where alpha-beta T cells came from about two months after transplant was reportedly several hundred expanded graft clones.

Using unique molecular identifiers, the investigators prepared the TCRbeta library. TCRdb re-derived calls from the PCR reads in MiXCR, one entry per CDR3 protein. The sample has hundreds of thousands of distinct CDR3 sequences; less than 15% are singletons. Per germline, CDR1 SGHRS and CDR2 YFSETQ. J gave up 8 bases and V 6 bases, and 16 bases lay outside the gene matches. CDR3 length: 16 amino acids. Concerning this clonotype: The antigen is unknown.

Material: PBMCs, obtained before TCRalphabeta/CD19-depleted stem cell transplant. This clonotype was sampled from a girl between 2 and 10 years old with congenital amegakaryocytic thrombocytopenia, due to receive a stem cell transplant. The chain recombines TRBV5-1 with TRBJ2-1, with 8 nucleotides matching TRBD2. CDR3 nucleotides: TGCGCCAGCACCTCCGGATTAGCGGGACCCTATGATGAGCAGTTCTTC. Translating it yields CASTSGLAGPYDEQFF.